This entry lists 9 T cell receptor beta chains sequenced from one sample in a study of cytotoxic CD8 clonotypes in ibrutinib-treated CLL. Profiled with immunoSEQ multiplex PCR; TCRdb holds only in-frame clones, not every one. The data contain about 120,000 clones, approximately 85% of them singletons. The sample in question was PBMCs, obtained after 24 months of ibrutinib treatment. The receptors derive from a human donor with chronic lymphocytic leukemia.

This chain uses TRBV9 with TRBJ1-2, with a weak D call TRBD1 (5 bases). This CDR3 is built from 14 residues. The V and J ends lost 1 base and 7 bases respectively, with 14 bases between them. CDR1 is SGDLS, CDR2 YYNGEE, per germline. CDR3 sequence (DNA): TGTGCCAGCAGCGTAATATCAGGGACTCGTGGCTACACCTTC. Translation: CASSVISGTRGYTF.

The chain uses TRBV4-3 and TRBJ2-1; 8 nucleotides agree with TRBD1. The germline CDR1 and CDR2 sequences are LGHNA and YSLEER. CDR3 length equals 17 residues. The V and J ends lost 1 base and 0 bases, in that order; junction bases with no gene match: 5. Here the CDR3 reads CASSQGLDRASYNEQFF. The CDR3, as DNA: TGCGCCAGCAGCCAAGGGTTGGACAGGGCCTCCTACAATGAGCAGTTCTTC.

On this clone itself: The germline gene is not matched at one end of the junction; a read error may be the cause. The chain links TRBV19 to TRBJ2-7; D remains unclear. Germline CDR1 and CDR2: LNHDA and SQIVND (reference sequence). The CDR3 sequence is 13 residues long. The CDR3 DNA follows: TGTGCCAGTGGTATAAGCCCGTCCTACGAGCAGTACTTC. This sequence encodes CASGISPSYEQYF.

This clone has a single count. The J gene is TRBJ2-3, the V gene TRBV7-2; D gene uncertain. Germline assignment: CDR1 SGHTA and CDR2 FQGNSA. There are 14 residues in the CDR3. The V end was cut by 3 bases, the J end by 6 bases, with 13 bases between. The DNA for the CDR3 is TGTGCCAGCAGCTTTGGTCCCCCGGCGGATACGCAGTATTTT. This translates into CASSFGPPADTQYF.

This chain joins TRBV7-8 and TRBJ2-2; TRBD2 agrees at 11 bases. V shed 5 bases and J 6 bases; nucleotides not matched to a gene: 5. Germline V lookup: CDR1 SGHVS, CDR2 FQNEAQ. The CDR3 has 15 residues. CDR3 DNA: TGTGCCAGCAGCGGTAGCGGGAGGGGCGCCGGGGAGCTGTTTTTT. This translates into CASSGSGRGAGELFF.

This chain links TRBV7-9 with TRBJ2-7; 7 nucleotides match TRBD1. The J segment lost 9 bases and the V segment lost 5 bases, leaving 4 bases of the junction unmatched. The CDR3 contains 11 residues. CDR1 and CDR2 (germline): SEHNR, FQNEAQ (reference sequence). CDR3 sequence: CASSRQGPQYF. The CDR3 DNA sequence: TGTGCCAGCAGCAGACAGGGTCCGCAGTACTTC. The whole variable domain, remainder taken from reference TRBV7-9 and TRBJ2-7, is DTGVSQNPRHKITKRGQNVTFRCDPISEHNRLYWYRQTLGQGPEFLTYFQNEAQLEKSRLLSDRFSAERPKGSFSTLEIQRTEQGDSAMYLCASSRQGPQYFGPGTRLTVT.

This CDR3 reads CASSSYGGTGSIYEQYF. Written as DNA, the CDR3 is TGTGCCAGCAGTTCTTATGGAGGGACAGGGAGCATCTACGAGCAGTACTTC. This rearrangement joins TRBV28 to TRBJ2-7, with 9 bases fitting TRBD1. CDR3 length equals 17 residues. V lost 4 bases and J lost 3; bases outside the gene matches: 13. Looked up from germline, CDR1 is MDHEN and CDR2 is SYDVKM. Filled out from reference TRBV28 and TRBJ2-7, the complete variable domain reads DVKVTQSSRYLVKRTGEKVFLECVQDMDHENMFWYRQDPGLGLRLIYFSYDVKMKEKGDIPEGYSVSREKKERFSLILESASTNQTSMYLCASSSYGGTGSIYEQYFGPGTRLTVT.

Note on this clone: The sample has other DNA sequences that encode this CDR3 too. The chain has TRBV7-2 and TRBJ2-2; a weak D match, TRBD1 (6 bases). The CDR3 is 16 amino acids. V lost 4 bases to trimming and J lost 2 bases, with 14 bases between them. Germline-derived CDR1 and CDR2 are SGHTA and FQGNSA. The DNA of the CDR3 is TGTGCCAGCAGCTCCACCGGGACAACCAACACCGGGGAGCTGTTTTTT. As protein: CASSSTGTTNTGELFF.

The rearrangement uses TRBV5-1 and TRBJ1-1, with D maybe TRBD1 (6 bases). The CDR3 consists of 15 residues. Germline V CDR1 and CDR2: SGHRS, YFSETQ. Trimming left V 6 bases short and J 1 base short, with 16 bases between. The CDR3: CASNVDRPSNTEAFF. Written as DNA, the CDR3 is TGCGCCAGCAATGTTGACAGGCCCTCGAACACTGAAGCTTTCTTT.